This entry lists 15 T cell receptor beta chains sequenced from one sample in a study of cytomegalovirus exposure and HLA in healthy donors. PCR was performed using 60 Vbeta and 13 Jbeta primers. Assay: immunoSEQ multiplex PCR; the TCRdb copy retains only in-frame clones and omits some. The table includes around 200,000 clones, approximately 84% detected once. The specimen was PBMCs. The receptors come from a woman in her thirties or forties in good health and CMV-seronegative.

V usage is TRBV9 and J usage is TRBJ1-6; D perhaps matches TRBD1 (5 bases). The CDR3 sequence is 16 residues long. Germline V gives CDR1 SGDLS, CDR2 YYNGEE. V shed 0 bases and J shed 8 bases, with 15 bases lying between them. The CDR3, as DNA: TGTGCCAGCAGCGTAGCGGGGGGAGAAGCGTATTCACCCCTCCACTTT. It encodes CASSVAGGEAYSPLHF.

This clone occurred a few times. V usage is TRBV18 and J usage is TRBJ1-4; D remains unclear. The CDR3 runs 15 residues. Trimming removed 4 bases at V and 6 bases at J, with 15 bases between. The V gene's germline CDR1 is KGHSH and CDR2 LQKENI. CDR3: CASSRTGNLDEKLFF. The CDR3 nucleotides are TGTGCCAGCTCACGCACGGGGAACTTGGATGAAAAACTGTTTTTT.

This chain connects TRBV5-1 to TRBJ2-3, with 7 positions matching TRBD2. This CDR3 is 15 amino acids long. CDR1 and CDR2 from the germline V gene are SGHRS and YFSETQ. The junction had 6 bases not matched to a gene; V was cut back by 4 bases and J by 1 base. The CDR3: CASSADGGGTDTQYF. The CDR3 bases are TGCGCCAGCAGCGCGGATGGGGGGGGCACAGATACGCAGTATTTT.

The rearrangement joins TRBV28 to TRBJ1-4; TRBD1 might be the D (6 bases). CDR1 is MDHEN, CDR2 SYDVKM, per germline. Trimming stripped 5 bases from V and 0 bases from J, with 13 bases between. The CDR3 loop spans 16 amino acids. The CDR3, as DNA: TGTGCCAGCAGTACTCGGGGGGCCGCAACTAATGAAAAACTGTTTTTT. It specifies CASSTRGAATNEKLFF.

This clone came up once. The V call is TRBV29-1, the J call TRBJ2-1; D is perhaps TRBD2 (5 bases). CDR3 size: 13 residues. V was cut by 7 bases and J by 3 bases, with 13 bases left in between. Germline lookup yields CDR1 SQVTM and CDR2 ANQGSEA. The CDR3 region has the DNA TGCAGCGCTGCCCCTCGGGACTACAATGAGCAGTTCTTC. Its protein is CSAAPRDYNEQFF.

The chain links TRBV19 to TRBJ1-1; D is perhaps TRBD1 (5 bases). Germline V gives CDR1 LNHDA, CDR2 SQIVND (reference sequence). CDR3 size: 15 residues. Trimming left V 3 bases short and J 4 bases short, with 15 bases between. CDR3 nucleotide sequence: TGTGCCAGTAGTATGGGGCTCGGTGTAAGCACTGAAGCTTTCTTT. It codes for CASSMGLGVSTEAFF.

The chain couples TRBV5-1 to TRBJ1-1; D is unclear. Trimming removed 0 bases at V and 0 bases at J, with 9 bases between. The CDR3 extends over 15 amino acids. Germline-derived CDR1 and CDR2 are SGHRS and YFSETQ. The CDR3 here is CASSLGGIMNTEAFF. The DNA of the CDR3 is TGCGCCAGCAGCTTGGGAGGGATCATGAACACTGAAGCTTTCTTT.

The chain links TRBV10-2 to TRBJ2-3; TRBD1 might be the D (6 bases). The CDR3 covers 14 residues. V was shortened by 10 bases and J by 3 bases, with 17 bases between the two germline ends. Germline lookup yields CDR1 WSHSY and CDR2 SAAADI. CDR3 bases: TGCGCCATCATGCCCCAGGGGACAACAGATACGCAGTATTTT. It translates to CAIMPQGTTDTQYF.

There are a few counts of this clone. This chain connects TRBV7-2 to TRBJ1-4, with 7 bases aligning to TRBD1. This CDR3 comprises 13 residues. J gave up 7 bases and V 7 bases, and 6 bases lay outside the gene matches. Germline CDR1 reads SGHTA; CDR2 reads FQGNSA. The CDR3 protein is CASKDRVGEKLFF. CDR3 in DNA: TGTGCCAGCAAAGACAGGGTCGGTGAAAAACTGTTTTTT. Full variable domain (rest looked up from reference TRBV7-2 and TRBJ1-4): GAGVSQSPSNKVTEKGKDVELRCDPISGHTALYWYRQSLGQGLEFLIYFQGNSAPDKSGLPSDRFSAERTGGSVSTLTIQRTQQEDSAVYLCASKDRVGEKLFFGSGTQLSVL.

The chain joins TRBV7-9 to TRBJ1-6; D not certain. The CDR3 runs 13 residues. The germline V gene has CDR1 SEHNR and CDR2 FQNEAQ (reference sequence). Trimming removed 3 bases at V and 12 bases at J, with 12 bases between. CDR3 sequence reads: CASSLNTGQPLHF. The DNA for the CDR3 is TGTGCCAGCAGCTTGAACACGGGTCAACCCCTCCACTTT.

Only one count was recorded for this clone. This chain links TRBV7-3 with TRBJ1-1, with D perhaps matching TRBD1 (5 bases). The CDR3 is 15 residues long. Germline values: CDR1 SGHTA, CDR2 FQGTGA. V was cut by 5 bases and J by 7 bases, with 20 bases left in between. The CDR3 region is CASSPDRTLLHEAFF. CDR3 DNA: TGTGCCAGCAGCCCCGATCGGACATTGCTCCATGAAGCTTTCTTT.

The CDR3 coding sequence is TGTGCCACCAGCAGGGCCCGACAGGGCCAAGAGACCCAGTACTTC. It specifies CATSRARQGQETQYF. The chain joins TRBV15 to TRBJ2-5; 7 bases line up with TRBD1. The CDR3 is 15 amino acids. Losses at the gene ends were 3 bases for V and 1 base for J; bases not matched to a gene: 5. Looked up from germline, CDR1 is LNHNV and CDR2 is YYDKDF (reference sequence). Full variable domain (remainder filled in from reference TRBV15 and TRBJ2-5): DAMVIQNPRYQVTQFGKPVTLSCSQTLNHNVMYWYQQKSSQAPKLLFHYYDKDFNNEADTPDNFQSRRPNTSFCFLDIRSPGLGDTAMYLCATSRARQGQETQYFGPGTRLLVL.

This chain connects TRBV27 to TRBJ1-2, with TRBD1 as a possible D gene (5 bases). This CDR3 spans 14 amino acids. V gave up 0 bases and J gave up 6 bases, with 11 bases separating them. Germline CDR1 MNHEY, CDR2 SMNVEV (reference sequence). The CDR3 sequence is CASSLSQGEDGYTF. Here the CDR3 DNA reads TGTGCCAGCAGTTTATCGCAGGGTGAGGATGGCTACACCTTC.

The chain employs TRBV4-3 and TRBJ2-7, with 10 bases aligning to TRBD2. The CDR3 loop spans 16 amino acids. CDR1 is LGHNA and CDR2 is YSLEER in the germline V gene. The J segment lost 2 bases and the V segment lost 1 base, leaving 5 bases of the junction unmatched. The CDR3 DNA is TGCGCCAGCAGCCAAGGGTCTAGCGGGGGAACCTACGAGCAGTACTTC. Protein: CASSQGSSGGTYEQYF.

V is TRBV28 and J is TRBJ1-1; 12 nucleotides align to TRBD1. The germline V gene encodes CDR1 MDHEN and CDR2 SYDVKM. V lost 4 bases and J lost 6; bases outside the gene matches: 12. CDR3 length: 17 amino acids. The CDR3 DNA reads TGTGCCAGCAGTTCATCCGGGACAGGGGGCGCGAAGGCTGAAGCTTTCTTT. Amino acids: CASSSSGTGGAKAEAFF.